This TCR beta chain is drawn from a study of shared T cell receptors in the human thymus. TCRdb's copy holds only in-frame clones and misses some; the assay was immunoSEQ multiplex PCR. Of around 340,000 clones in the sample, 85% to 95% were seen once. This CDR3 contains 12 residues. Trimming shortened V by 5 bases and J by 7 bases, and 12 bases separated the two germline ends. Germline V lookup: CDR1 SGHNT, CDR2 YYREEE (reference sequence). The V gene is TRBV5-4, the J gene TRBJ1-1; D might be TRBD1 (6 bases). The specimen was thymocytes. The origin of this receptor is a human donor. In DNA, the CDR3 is TGTGCCAGCAGTACAGGGCGGGGTGAAGCTTTCTTT. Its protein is CASSTGRGEAFF.